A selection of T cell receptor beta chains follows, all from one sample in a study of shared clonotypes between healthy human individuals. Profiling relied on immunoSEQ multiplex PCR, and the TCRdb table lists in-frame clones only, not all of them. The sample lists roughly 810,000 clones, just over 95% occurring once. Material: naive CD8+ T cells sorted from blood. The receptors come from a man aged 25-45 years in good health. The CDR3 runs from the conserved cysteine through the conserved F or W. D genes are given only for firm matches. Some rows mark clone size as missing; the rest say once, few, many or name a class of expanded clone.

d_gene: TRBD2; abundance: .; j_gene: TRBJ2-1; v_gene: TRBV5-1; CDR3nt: TGCGCCAGCAGCTTGGGTTTAGCGGGAGTCTTGGATGAGCAGTTCTTC; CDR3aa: CASSLGLAGVLDEQFF
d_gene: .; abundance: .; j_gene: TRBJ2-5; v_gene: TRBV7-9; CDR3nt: TGTGCCAGCAGCTCACCCCGGACAAGCCAAGAGACCCAGTACTTC; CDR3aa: CASSSPRTSQETQYF
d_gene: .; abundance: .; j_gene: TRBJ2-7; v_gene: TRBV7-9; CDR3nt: TGTGCCAGCAGCGACAATATTCAGCAGTACTTC; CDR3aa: CASSDNIQQYF
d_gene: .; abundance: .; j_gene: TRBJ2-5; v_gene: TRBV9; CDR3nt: TGTGCCAGCAGCCATGAGGGGACCCAGTACTTC; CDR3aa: CASSHEGTQYF
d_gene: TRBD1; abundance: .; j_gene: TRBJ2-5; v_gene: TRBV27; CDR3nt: TGTGCCAGCAGACTGGACAGGGGGGGTGAGACCCAGTACTTC; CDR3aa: CASRLDRGGETQYF
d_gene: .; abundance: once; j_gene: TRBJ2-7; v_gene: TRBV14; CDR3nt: TGTGCCAGCAGCCAACCCGGGAGTAGGGCCTACGAGCAGTACTTC; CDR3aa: CASSQPGSRAYEQYF
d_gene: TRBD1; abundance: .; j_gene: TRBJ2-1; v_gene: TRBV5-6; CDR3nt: TGTGCCAGCAGGTCGGCGGGGACAGGGGGGAATGAGCAGTTCTTC; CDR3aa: CASRSAGTGGNEQFF
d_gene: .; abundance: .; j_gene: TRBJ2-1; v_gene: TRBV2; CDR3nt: TGTGCCAGCAGTAGGTCAGGGGGGGGCAATGAGCAGTTCTTC; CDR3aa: CASSRSGGGNEQFF
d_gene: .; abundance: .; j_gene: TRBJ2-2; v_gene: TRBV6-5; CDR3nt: TGTGCCAGCAGTCCAGACAGCCCCGGGGAGCTGTTTTTT; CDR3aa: CASSPDSPGELFF
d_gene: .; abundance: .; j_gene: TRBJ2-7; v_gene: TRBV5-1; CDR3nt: TGCGCCAGCAGCTTGGGGGGACTCAGGTCCTACGAGCAGTACTTC; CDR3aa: CASSLGGLRSYEQYF
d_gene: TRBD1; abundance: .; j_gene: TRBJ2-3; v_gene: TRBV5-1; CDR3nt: TGCGCCAGCAGCGCGACCAAACAGGGGGCGAACACAGATACGCAGTATTTT; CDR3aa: CASSATKQGANTDTQYF
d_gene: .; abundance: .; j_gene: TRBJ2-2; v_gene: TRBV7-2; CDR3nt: TGTGCCAGCAGCCCCACTAGCTCTACCGGGGAGCTGTTTTTT; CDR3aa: CASSPTSSTGELFF
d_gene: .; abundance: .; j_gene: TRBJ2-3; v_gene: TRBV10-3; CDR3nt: TGTGCCACCGGAACCCCTGACCAAATTCTCACAGATACGCAGTATTTT; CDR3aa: CATGTPDQILTDTQYF
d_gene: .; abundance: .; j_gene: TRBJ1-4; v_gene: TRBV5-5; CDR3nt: TGTGCCAGCAACTTTCGACCAACTAATGAAAAACTGTTTTTT; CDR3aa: CASNFRPTNEKLFF
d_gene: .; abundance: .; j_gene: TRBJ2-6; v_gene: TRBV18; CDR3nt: TGTGCCAGCTCACTGGGAGTGGGCTCTGGGGCCAACGTCCTGACTTTC; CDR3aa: CASSLGVGSGANVLTF
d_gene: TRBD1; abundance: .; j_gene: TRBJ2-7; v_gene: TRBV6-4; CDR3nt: TGTGCCGTGCCGCCGGACAGGTTAACCTACGAGCAGTACTTC; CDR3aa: CAVPPDRLTYEQYF
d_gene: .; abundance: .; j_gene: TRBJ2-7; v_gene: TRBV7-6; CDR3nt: TGTGCCAGCAGCTTAGAAGGCGACGAGCAGTACTTC; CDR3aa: CASSLEGDEQYF
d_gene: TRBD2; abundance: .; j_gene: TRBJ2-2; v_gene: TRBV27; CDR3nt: TGTGCCAGCAGTTCCATGTCGGGAGGAAACACCGGGGAGCTGTTTTTT; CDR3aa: CASSSMSGGNTGELFF
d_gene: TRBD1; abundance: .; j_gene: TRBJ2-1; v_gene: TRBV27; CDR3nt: TGTGCCAGCCAGGGGGCGAACTACAATGAGCAGTTCTTC; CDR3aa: CASQGANYNEQFF
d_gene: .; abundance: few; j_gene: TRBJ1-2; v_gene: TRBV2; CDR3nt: TGTGCCAGCAGCGCCTCCGAGACAGGCCTTTATGGCTACACCTTC; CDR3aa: CASSASETGLYGYTF
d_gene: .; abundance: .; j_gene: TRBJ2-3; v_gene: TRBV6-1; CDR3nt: TGTGCCAGCAGCGAGGAAACAGATACGCAGTATTTT; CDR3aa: CASSEETDTQYF
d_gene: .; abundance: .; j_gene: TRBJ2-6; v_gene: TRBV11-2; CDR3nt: TGTGCCAGCAGCTTGAAAGGACCTGGGGCCAACGTCCTGACTTTC; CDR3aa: CASSLKGPGANVLTF
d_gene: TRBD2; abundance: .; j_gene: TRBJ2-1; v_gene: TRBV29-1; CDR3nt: TGCAGCGTTGTTGGGACTAGCGGGAGATCCTACAATGAGCAGTTCTTC; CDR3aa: CSVVGTSGRSYNEQFF
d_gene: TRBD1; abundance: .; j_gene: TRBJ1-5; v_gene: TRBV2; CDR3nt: TGTGCCAGCAGTGAGGGGACAGACAATCAGCCCCAGCATTTT; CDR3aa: CASSEGTDNQPQHF
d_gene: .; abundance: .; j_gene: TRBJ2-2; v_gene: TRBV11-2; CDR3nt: TGTGCCAGCAGCGCTACGGATCTAAACACCGGGGAGCTGTTTTTT; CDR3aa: CASSATDLNTGELFF
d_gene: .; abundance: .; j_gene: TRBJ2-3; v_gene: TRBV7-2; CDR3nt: TGTGCCAGCAGCTTAGGTAGCCCCCCAGATACGCAGTATTTT; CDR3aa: CASSLGSPPDTQYF
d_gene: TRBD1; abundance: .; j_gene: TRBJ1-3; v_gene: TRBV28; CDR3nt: TGTGCCAGCAGCCTGAGCTCGACAGGGCGAAACACCATATATTTT; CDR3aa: CASSLSSTGRNTIYF
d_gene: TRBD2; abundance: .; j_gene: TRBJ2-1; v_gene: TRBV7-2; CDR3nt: TGTGCCAGCAGCCATCCCAGGACTAGCGGAACCTCCTACAATGAGCAGTTCTTC; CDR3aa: CASSHPRTSGTSYNEQFF
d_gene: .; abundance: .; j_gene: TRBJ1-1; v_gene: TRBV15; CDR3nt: TGTGCCACCAGTCAGGGTAGGAACACTGAAGCTTTCTTT; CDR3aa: CATSQGRNTEAFF
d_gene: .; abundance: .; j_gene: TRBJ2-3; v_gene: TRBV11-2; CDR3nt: TGTGCCAGCAGCCACTACAGGGAATTGAGAGATACGCAGTATTTT; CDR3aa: CASSHYRELRDTQYF
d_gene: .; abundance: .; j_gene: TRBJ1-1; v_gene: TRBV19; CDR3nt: TGTGCCAGTAGTATTACGGGGGGGAACACTGAAGCTTTCTTT; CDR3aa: CASSITGGNTEAFF
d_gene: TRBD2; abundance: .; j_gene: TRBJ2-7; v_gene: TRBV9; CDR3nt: TGTGCCAGCAGCTCCCGGGACTATGCCTACGAGCAGTACTTC; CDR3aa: CASSSRDYAYEQYF
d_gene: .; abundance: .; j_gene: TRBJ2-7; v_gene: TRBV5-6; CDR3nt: TGTGCCAGCAGCCTAAACAACAGGGCTGAGCAGTACTTC; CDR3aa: CASSLNNRAEQYF
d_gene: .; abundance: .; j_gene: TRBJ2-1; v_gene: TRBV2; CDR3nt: TGTGCCGGCGTCGGGTTTTCCAATGAGCAGTTCTTC; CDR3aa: CAGVGFSNEQFF
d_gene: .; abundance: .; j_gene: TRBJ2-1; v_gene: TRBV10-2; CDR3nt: TGCGCCAGCAGTGAATTCAATGAGCAGTTCTTC; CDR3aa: CASSEFNEQFF
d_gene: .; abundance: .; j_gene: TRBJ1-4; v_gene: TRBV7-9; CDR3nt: TGTGCCAGCAGCTTAGATCCTGGCAGGGAAAAACTGTTTTTT; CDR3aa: CASSLDPGREKLFF
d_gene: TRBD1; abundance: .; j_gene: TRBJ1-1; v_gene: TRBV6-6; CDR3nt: TGTGCCAGCAGTTACAGACAGGGGCTGAACACTGAAGCTTTCTTT; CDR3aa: CASSYRQGLNTEAFF
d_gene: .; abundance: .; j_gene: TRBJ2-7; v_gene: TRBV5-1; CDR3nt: TGCGCCAGCAGCTTGGCCGGCGGTTCCTACGAGCAGTACTTC; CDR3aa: CASSLAGGSYEQYF
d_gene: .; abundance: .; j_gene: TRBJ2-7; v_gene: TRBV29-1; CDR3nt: TGCAGCGTCGGACAGTCCGAGCAGTACTTC; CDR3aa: CSVGQSEQYF
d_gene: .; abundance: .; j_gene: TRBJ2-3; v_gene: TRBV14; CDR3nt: TGTGCCAGCAGCCAACAAGGCGGGGCGGGTGCTAGCACAGATACGCAGTATTTT; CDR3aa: CASSQQGGAGASTDTQYF
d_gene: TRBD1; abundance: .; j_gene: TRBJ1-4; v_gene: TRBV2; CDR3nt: TGTGCCGCAGGGGGGGATGAAAAACTGTTTTTT; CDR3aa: CAAGGDEKLFF
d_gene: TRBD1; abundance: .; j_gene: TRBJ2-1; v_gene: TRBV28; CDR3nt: TGTGCCAGCAGTTCCCTGGGACAGGGGTACAACAATGAGCAGTTCTTC; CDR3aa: CASSSLGQGYNNEQFF
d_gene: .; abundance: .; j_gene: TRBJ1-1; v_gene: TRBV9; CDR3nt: TGTGCCAGCAGCCCCGACACAAACACTGAAGCTTTCTTT; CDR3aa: CASSPDTNTEAFF
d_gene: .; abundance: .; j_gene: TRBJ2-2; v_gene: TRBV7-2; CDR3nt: TGTGCCAGCAGCCAGGGACTCAACACCGGGGAGCTGTTTTTT; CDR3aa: CASSQGLNTGELFF
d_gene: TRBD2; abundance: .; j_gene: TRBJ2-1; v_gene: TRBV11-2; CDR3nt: TGTGCCAGCAGCTCCCGGACTAGCGGGAGTCTCGGTGAGCAGTTCTTC; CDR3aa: CASSSRTSGSLGEQFF
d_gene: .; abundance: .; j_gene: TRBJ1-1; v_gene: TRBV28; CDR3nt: TGTGCCAGCAGTCCATCGACCCCGGGCGCTGAAGCTTTCTTT; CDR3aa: CASSPSTPGAEAFF
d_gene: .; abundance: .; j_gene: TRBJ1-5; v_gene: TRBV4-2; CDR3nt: TGTGCCAGCAGCCAAGAGAGAGGGGATAGCAATCAGCCCCAGCATTTT; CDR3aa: CASSQERGDSNQPQHF
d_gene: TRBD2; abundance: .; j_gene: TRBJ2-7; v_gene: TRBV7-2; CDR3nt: TGTGCCAGCCGCCTAAGACTCGGGACTAGCAACGAGCAGTACTTC; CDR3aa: CASRLRLGTSNEQYF
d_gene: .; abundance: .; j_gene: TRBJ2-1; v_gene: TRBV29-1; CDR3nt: TGCAGCGTTGAGCCTAGAAGCTACAATGAGCAGTTCTTC; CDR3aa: CSVEPRSYNEQFF
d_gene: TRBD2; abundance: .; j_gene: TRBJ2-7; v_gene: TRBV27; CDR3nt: TGTGCCAGCGGGGACTACTCCTACGAGCAGTACTTC; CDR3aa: CASGDYSYEQYF
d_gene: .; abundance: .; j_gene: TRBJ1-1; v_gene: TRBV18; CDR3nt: TGTGCCAGCTCACTTCCGGGCCAGGCAAGCGCTGAAGCTTTCTTT; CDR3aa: CASSLPGQASAEAFF
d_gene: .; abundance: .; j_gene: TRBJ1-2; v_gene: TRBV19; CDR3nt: TGTGCCAGCGCGGAGTCTAACTATGGCTACACCTTC; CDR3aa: CASAESNYGYTF
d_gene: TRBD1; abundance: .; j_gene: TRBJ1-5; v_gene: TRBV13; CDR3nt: TGTGCCAGCAGCACAGGGGTTAGCAATCAGCCCCAGCATTTT; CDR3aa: CASSTGVSNQPQHF
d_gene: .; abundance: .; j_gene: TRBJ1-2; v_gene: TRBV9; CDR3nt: TGTGCCAGCTATGACAGGATAAATGGCTACACCTTC; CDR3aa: CASYDRINGYTF
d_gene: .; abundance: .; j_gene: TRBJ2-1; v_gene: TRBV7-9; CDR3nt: TGTGCCAGCAGCTTAGCGACACTAGACGGATCACCAAATGAGCAGTTCTTC; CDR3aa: CASSLATLDGSPNEQFF
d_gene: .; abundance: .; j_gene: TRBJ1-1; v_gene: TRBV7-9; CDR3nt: TGTGCCAGCGCAAGCCCCACGGGACTGATGAACACTGAAGCTTTCTTT; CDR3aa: CASASPTGLMNTEAFF
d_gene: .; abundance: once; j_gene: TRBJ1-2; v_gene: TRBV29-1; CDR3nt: TGCAGCGTTGACGAGGGCATCTATGGCTACACCTTC; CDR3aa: CSVDEGIYGYTF
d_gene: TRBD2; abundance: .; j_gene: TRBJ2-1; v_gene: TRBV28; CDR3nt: TGTGCCAGCGAACTGCGGGAGGGCCTATGGAGGACTGGGAATGAGCAGTTCTTC; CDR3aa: CASELREGLWRTGNEQFF
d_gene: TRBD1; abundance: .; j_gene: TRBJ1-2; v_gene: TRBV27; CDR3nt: TGTGCCAGCAGAAGCGGGACAGGGGTTGGCTACACCTTC; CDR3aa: CASRSGTGVGYTF
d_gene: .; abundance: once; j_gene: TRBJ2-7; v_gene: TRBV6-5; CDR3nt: TGTGCCAGCAGTCAAGACAGCTACGAGCAGTACTTC; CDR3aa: CASSQDSYEQYF